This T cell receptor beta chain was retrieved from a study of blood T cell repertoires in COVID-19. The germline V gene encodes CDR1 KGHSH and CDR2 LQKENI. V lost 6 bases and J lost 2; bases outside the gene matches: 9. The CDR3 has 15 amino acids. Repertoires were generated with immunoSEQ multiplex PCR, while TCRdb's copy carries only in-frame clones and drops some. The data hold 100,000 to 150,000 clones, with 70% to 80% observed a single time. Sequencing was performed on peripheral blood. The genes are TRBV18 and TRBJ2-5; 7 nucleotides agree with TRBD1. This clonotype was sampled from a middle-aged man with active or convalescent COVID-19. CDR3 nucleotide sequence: TGTGCCAGCTCGCATTGGGGACAGCCTCAAGAGACCCAGTACTTC. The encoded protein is CASSHWGQPQETQYF.